These 7 T cell receptor beta chains came from one sample sequenced in a study of blood T cell repertoires in COVID-19. TCRdb's copy holds only in-frame clones and misses some; the assay was immunoSEQ multiplex PCR. The sample holds 150,000 to 200,000 clones, around 75% seen once. Sequencing used peripheral blood. The receptor source for this set is an elderly woman with acute or convalescent COVID-19.

This clone has only a few counts. The gene calls are TRBV28 and TRBJ1-2; D is possibly TRBD1 (5 bases). The germline gives CDR1 MDHEN, CDR2 SYDVKM. The CDR3 is 11 amino acids. V was cut by 4 bases and J by 5 bases, with 5 bases left in between. The DNA for the CDR3 is TGTGCCAGCAGTTCAGGGTATGGCTACACCTTC. Translation gives CASSSGYGYTF.

The chain joins TRBV30 to TRBJ2-7; D unresolved. This CDR3 is 12 amino acids long. Trimming left V 2 bases short and J 7 bases short, with 12 bases between. Germline CDR1 and CDR2: GTSNPN and SVGIG (reference sequence). The CDR3 DNA follows: TGTGCCTGGAGTCTGTCTTCTAGGGAGCAGTACTTC. Amino acid sequence: CAWSLSSREQYF.

This clone was detected a few times. V gene TRBV28 combines with J gene TRBJ1-1; TRBD1 matches 8 bases. The germline CDR1 and CDR2 sequences are MDHEN and SYDVKM. V gave up 1 base and J gave up 1 base; unmatched junction bases: 5. The CDR3 covers 16 residues. This CDR3 reads CASSLSQGAPNTEAFF. The CDR3, as DNA: TGTGCCAGCAGTTTATCCCAGGGGGCCCCGAACACTGAAGCTTTCTTT.

The chain combines TRBV6-1 with TRBJ1-4, with D uncertain. CDR3 length equals 14 residues. Trimming shortened V by 3 bases and J by 4 bases, and 9 bases separated the two germline ends. Germline V gene sequence: CDR1 MNHNS, CDR2 SASEGT. CDR3 loop: CASSDQLGNEKLFF. Written as DNA, the CDR3 is TGTGCCAGCAGTGACCAGCTAGGTAATGAAAAACTGTTTTTT.

This clone was found a few times. This chain links TRBV10-2 with TRBJ1-5, with 10 bases lining up with TRBD1. Germline V lookup: CDR1 WSHSY, CDR2 SAAADI. CDR3 length equals 16 residues. J was trimmed by 3 bases and V by 6 bases; bases with no gene match: 8. The CDR3 DNA reads as TGCGCCAGCAGGGCCGGGACAGGGGCCCTCAATCAGCCCCAGCATTTT. Translation gives CASRAGTGALNQPQHF.

The chain links TRBV19 to TRBJ2-4, with TRBD2 identical over 8 bases. The CDR3 length is 15 residues. Trimming took 3 bases from V and 1 from J; bases not matched to a gene: 2. Per the germline V gene, CDR1 is LNHDA and CDR2 is SQIVND (reference sequence). CDR3 DNA: TGTGCCAGTAGTATTGGCGGGGGGGCCAAAAACATTCAGTACTTC. Translation gives CASSIGGGAKNIQYF.

This chain joins TRBV7-9 and TRBJ1-1; 8 nucleotides line up with TRBD1. Germline V gene sequence: CDR1 SEHNR, CDR2 FQNEAQ (reference sequence). The CDR3 consists of 13 residues. J was trimmed by 0 bases and V by 10 bases; bases with no gene match: 4. Here the CDR3 reads CAIRGLVNTEAFF. The DNA of the CDR3 is TGTGCCATCAGGGGGCTGGTGAACACTGAAGCTTTCTTT.